This T cell receptor beta chain appears in the sequencing data of a study of T cell repertoires in cytomegalovirus infection. General observations from the study: HLA-C-restricted TCR beta clonotypes specific for CMV led the ex vivo response. Summed frequency of shared TCR beta families picked out CMV carriers who also had the relevant HLA.

The CDR3 loop spans 16 amino acids. V lost 5 bases to trimming and J lost 4 bases; unmatched junction nucleotides: 11. Per germline, CDR1 SGHVS and CDR2 FQNEAQ. This clonotype has ten or more counts. The antigen is unknown. TCRdb analysed the reads with MiXCR anew, one entry per CDR3 protein. The sample consists of some 800,000 distinct CDR3 sequences, roughly 29% of them appearing once. The V gene is TRBV7-8, the J gene TRBJ2-5; 9 nucleotides line up with TRBD1. The input for sequencing was cultured CD8+ T cells from PBMCs, taken from culture after CMV antigen stimulation. This sequence was found in a human donor in good health (CMV status not recorded). Some clones in this sample may be carry-over from other donors' samples. The chain's CDR3 is CASSARNRGHRETQYF. CDR3 DNA: TGTGCCAGCAGCGCACGAAACAGGGGGCATCGAGAGACCCAGTACTTC.